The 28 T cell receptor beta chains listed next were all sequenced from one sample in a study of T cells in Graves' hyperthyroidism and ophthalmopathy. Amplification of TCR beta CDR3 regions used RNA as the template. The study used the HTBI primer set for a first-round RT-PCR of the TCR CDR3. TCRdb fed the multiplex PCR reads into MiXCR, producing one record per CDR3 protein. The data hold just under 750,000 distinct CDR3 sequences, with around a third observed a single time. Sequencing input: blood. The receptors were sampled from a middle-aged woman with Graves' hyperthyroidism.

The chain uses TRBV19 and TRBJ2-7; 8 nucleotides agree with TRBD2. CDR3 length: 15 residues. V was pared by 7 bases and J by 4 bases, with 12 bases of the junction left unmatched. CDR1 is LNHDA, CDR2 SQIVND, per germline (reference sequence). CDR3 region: CASIAVAGTGYEQYF. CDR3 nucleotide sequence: TGTGCCAGTATTGCGGTAGCGGGGACCGGGTACGAGCAGTACTTC.

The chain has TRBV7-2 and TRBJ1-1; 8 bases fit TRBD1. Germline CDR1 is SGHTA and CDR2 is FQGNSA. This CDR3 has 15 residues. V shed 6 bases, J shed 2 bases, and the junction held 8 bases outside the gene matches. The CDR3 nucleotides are TGTGCCAGCAGGGAACAGACAGGGGCTAACACTGAAGCTTTCTTT. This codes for CASREQTGANTEAFF.

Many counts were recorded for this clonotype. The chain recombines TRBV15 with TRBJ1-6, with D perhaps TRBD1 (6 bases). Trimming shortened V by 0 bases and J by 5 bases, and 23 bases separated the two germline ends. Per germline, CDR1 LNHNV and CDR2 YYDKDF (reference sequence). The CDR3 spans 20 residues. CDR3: CATSRDHGVRGAWDNSPLHF. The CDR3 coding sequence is TGTGCCACCAGCAGAGATCATGGGGTTAGGGGGGCTTGGGATAATTCACCCCTCCACTTT.

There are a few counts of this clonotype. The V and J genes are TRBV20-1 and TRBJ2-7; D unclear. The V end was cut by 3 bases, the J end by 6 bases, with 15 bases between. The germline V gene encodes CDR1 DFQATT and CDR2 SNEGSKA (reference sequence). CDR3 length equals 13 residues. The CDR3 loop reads CSASNGQHLEQYF. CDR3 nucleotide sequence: TGCAGTGCTAGTAACGGTCAGCACCTCGAGCAGTACTTC.

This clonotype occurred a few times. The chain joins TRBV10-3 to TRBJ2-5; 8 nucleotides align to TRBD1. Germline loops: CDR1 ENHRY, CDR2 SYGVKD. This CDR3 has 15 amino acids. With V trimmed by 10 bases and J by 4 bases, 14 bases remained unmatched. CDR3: CASSILATGGETQYF. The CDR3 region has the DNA TGTGCCAGCAGCATCCTCGCCACAGGGGGAGAGACCCAGTACTTC.

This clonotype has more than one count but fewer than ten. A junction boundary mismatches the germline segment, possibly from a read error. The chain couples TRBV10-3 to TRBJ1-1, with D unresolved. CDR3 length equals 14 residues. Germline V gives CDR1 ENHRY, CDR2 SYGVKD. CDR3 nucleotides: TGTGCCAGCAGTTTCAGGACGATGAACACTGAAGCTTTCTTT. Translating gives CASSFRTMNTEAFF.

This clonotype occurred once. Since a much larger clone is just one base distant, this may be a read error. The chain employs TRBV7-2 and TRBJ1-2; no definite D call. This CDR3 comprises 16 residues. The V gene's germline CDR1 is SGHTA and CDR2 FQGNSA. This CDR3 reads CASSQHLIGHKAGYTF. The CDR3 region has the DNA TGCGCCAGCAGCCAACATCTAATAGGGCATAAGGCTGGCTACACCTTC.

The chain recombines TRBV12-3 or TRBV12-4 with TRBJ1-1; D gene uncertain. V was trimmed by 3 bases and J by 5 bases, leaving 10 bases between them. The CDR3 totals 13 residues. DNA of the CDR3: TGTGCCAGCAGTTTCCATGGAAGGACTGAAGCTTTCTTT. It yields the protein CASSFHGRTEAFF.

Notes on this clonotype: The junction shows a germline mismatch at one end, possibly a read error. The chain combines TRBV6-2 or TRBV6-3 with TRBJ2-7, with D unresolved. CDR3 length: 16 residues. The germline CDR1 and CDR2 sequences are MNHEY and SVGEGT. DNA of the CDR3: TGTGCCAGCAGTGAAGCAGGACGGATCAGTTCCTACGCGCAGTACTTC. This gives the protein CASSEAGRISSYAQYF.

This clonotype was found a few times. CDR3 loop: CASRIDFQEETQYF. In nucleotides, the CDR3 is TGTGCCAGCAGAATTGACTTTCAGGAGGAGACCCAGTACTTC. This chain connects TRBV9 to TRBJ2-5; D unresolved. This CDR3 has 14 residues. The germline CDR1 and CDR2 sequences are SGDLS and YYNGEE. V shed 5 bases and J shed 5 bases, with 16 bases lying between them.

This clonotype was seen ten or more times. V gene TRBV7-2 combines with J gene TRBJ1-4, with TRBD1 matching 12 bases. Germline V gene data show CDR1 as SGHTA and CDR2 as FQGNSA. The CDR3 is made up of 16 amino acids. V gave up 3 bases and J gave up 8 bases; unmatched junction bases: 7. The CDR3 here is CASSFGTGGVGEKLFF. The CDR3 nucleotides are TGTGCCAGCAGCTTTGGGACAGGGGGCGTTGGGGAAAAACTGTTTTTT.

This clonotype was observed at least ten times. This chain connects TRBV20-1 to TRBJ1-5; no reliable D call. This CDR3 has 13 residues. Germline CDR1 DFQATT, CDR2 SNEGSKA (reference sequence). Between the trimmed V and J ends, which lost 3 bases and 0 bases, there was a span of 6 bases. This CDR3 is CSARAFSNQPQHF. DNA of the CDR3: TGCAGTGCTAGGGCCTTTAGCAATCAGCCCCAGCATTTT.

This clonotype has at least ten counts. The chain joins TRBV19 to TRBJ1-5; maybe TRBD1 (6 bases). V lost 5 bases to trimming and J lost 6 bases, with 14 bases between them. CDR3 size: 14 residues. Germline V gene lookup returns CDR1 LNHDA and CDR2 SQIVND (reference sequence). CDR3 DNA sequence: TGTGCCAGTAGTTACCCGGGGGGGCTTCAGCCCCAGCATTTT. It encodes CASSYPGGLQPQHF.

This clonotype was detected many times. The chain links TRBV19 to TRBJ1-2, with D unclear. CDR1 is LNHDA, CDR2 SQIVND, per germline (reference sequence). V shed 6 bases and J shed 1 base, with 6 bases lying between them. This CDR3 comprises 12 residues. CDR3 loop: CASSQLNYGYTF. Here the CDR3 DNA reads TGTGCCAGTAGCCAGCTTAACTATGGCTACACCTTC.

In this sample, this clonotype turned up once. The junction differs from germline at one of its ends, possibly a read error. CDR3 DNA sequence: TGCAGTGCTAGCCACGACAGGGTGGTGGATTTT. Amino acid sequence: CSASHDRVVDF. The rearrangement links TRBV20-1 to TRBJ1-3; 7 bases are shared with TRBD1. This CDR3 comprises 11 residues. Germline V gene data show CDR1 as DFQATT and CDR2 as SNEGSKA (reference sequence).

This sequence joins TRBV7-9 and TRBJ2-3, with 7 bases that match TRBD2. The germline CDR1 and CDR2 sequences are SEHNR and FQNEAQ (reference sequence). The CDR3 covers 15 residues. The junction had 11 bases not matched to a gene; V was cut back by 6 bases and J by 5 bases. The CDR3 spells CASRSGLKDKDTQYF. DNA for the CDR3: TGTGCCAGCAGATCGGGACTAAAGGATAAAGATACGCAGTATTTT.

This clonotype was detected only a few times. CDR3 nucleotides: TGCAGTGCTAGGGGGATGGCAGATTATGGCTACACCTTC. Residues: CSARGMADYGYTF. The V and J genes are TRBV20-1 and TRBJ1-2, with unresolved D. Germline assignment: CDR1 DFQATT and CDR2 SNEGSKA (reference sequence). The CDR3 totals 13 residues. V lost 3 bases and J lost 5, with 13 bases in between.

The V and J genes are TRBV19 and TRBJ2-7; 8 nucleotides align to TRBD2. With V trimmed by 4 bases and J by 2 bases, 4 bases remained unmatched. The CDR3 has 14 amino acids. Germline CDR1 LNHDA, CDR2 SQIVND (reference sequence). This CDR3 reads CASSTGRGAYEQYF. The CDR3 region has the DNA TGTGCCAGTAGTACCGGGCGGGGGGCCTACGAGCAGTACTTC.

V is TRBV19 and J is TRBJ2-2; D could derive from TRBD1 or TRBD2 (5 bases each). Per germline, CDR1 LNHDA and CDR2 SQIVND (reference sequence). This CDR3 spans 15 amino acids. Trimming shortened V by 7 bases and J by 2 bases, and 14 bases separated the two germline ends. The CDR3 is CASTSGRINTGELFF. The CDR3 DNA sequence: TGTGCCAGTACCTCGGGACGGATTAACACCGGGGAGCTGTTTTTT. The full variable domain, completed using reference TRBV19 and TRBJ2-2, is DGGITQSPKYLFRKEGQNVTLSCEQNLNHDAMYWYRQDPGQGLRLIYYSQIVNDFQKGDIAEGYSVSREKKESFPLTVTSAQKNPTAFYLCASTSGRINTGELFFGEGSRLTVL.

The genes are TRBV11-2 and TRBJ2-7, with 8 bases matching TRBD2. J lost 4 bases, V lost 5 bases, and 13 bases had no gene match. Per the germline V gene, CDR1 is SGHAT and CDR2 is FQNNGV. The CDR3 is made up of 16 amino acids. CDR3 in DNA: TGTGCCAGCAGCCTAGGCAGTAGCGGGAATGGGTACGAGCAGTACTTC. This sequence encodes CASSLGSSGNGYEQYF.

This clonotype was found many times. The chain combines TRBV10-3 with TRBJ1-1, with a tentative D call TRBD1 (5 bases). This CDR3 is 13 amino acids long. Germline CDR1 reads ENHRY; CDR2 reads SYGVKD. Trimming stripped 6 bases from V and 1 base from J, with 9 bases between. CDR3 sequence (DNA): TGTGCCATCAGGCGACAGACGAACACTGAAGCTTTCTTT. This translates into CAIRRQTNTEAFF.

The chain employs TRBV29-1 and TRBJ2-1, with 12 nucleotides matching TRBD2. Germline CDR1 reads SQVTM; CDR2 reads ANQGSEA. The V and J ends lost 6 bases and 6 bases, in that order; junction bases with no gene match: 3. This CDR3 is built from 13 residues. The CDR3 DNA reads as TGCAGCGTCCCGGGACTAGCGGGCAATGAGCAGTTCTTC. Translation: CSVPGLAGNEQFF.

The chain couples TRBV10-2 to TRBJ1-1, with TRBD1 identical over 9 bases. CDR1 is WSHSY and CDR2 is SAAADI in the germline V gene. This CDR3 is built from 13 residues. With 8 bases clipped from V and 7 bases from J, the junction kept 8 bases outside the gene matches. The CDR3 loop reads CASHRDRALEAFF. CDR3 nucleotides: TGCGCCAGCCACCGGGACAGGGCTCTTGAAGCTTTCTTT.

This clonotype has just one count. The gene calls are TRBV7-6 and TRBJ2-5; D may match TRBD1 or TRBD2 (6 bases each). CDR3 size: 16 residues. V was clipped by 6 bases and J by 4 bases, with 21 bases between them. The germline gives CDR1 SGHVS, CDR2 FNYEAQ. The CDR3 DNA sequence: TGTGCCAGCAGTCCTGTTCGACAGGAGGGGCGAGAGACCCAGTACTTC. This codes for CASSPVRQEGRETQYF. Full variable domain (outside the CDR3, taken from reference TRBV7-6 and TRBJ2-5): GAGVSQSPRYKVTKRGQDVALRCDPISGHVSLYWYRQALGQGPEFLTYFNYEAQQDKSGLPNDRFSAERPEGSISTLTIQRTEQRDSAMYRCASSPVRQEGRETQYFGPGTRLLVL.

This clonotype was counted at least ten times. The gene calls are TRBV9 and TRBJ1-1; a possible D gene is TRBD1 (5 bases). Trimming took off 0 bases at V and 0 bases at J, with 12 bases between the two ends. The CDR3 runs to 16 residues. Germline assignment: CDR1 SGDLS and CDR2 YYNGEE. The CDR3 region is CASSVGTRGLNTEAFF. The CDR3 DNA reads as TGTGCCAGCAGCGTAGGGACGAGGGGACTGAACACTGAAGCTTTCTTT.

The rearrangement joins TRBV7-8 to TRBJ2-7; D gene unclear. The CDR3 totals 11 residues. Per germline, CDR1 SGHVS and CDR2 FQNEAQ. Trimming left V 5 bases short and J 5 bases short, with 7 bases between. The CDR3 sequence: CASSGSHEQYF. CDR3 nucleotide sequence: TGTGCCAGCAGCGGGTCTCACGAGCAGTACTTC.

CDR3 nucleotides: TGTGCCGTCTCCTACAGGGGGAATTCACCCCTCCACTTT. It is translated as CAVSYRGNSPLHF. The chain recombines TRBV15 with TRBJ1-6; 8 positions agree with TRBD1. The CDR3 loop spans 13 amino acids. J gave up 7 bases and V 11 bases, and 7 bases lay outside the gene matches. Germline CDR1 and CDR2: LNHNV and YYDKDF (reference sequence).

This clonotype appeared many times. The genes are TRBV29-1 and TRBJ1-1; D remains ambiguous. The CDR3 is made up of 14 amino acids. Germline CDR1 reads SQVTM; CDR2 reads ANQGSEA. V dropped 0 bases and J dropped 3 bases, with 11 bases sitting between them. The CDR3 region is CSVEELGRDTEAFF. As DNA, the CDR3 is TGCAGCGTTGAAGAATTGGGCCGTGACACTGAAGCTTTCTTT.